The entry that follows covers one T cell receptor beta chain sequence. Sequencing was performed with immunoSEQ multiplex PCR; in TCRdb, only in-frame clones are kept and a portion is missing. The data show some 110,000 clones, over 80% seen once. This sample stems from a study of CD4+ T cells in melanoma. The CDR3 spans 14 residues. V gave up 6 bases and J gave up 1 base, with 12 bases separating them. The germline gives CDR1 SGHTA, CDR2 FQGNSA. This chain links TRBV7-2 with TRBJ1-2, with D possibly TRBD1 on 5 matching bases. Specimen: peripheral blood. The clonotype originates from a human donor with melanoma. The CDR3 loop reads CASRPGTDNYGYTF. Here the CDR3 DNA reads TGTGCCAGCAGACCCGGGACGGATAACTATGGCTACACCTTC.